The present entry profiles one TCR beta chain with its context. Its antigen remains unidentified. The time point here: blood 2 weeks post-SBRT. The treatment here: 15 Gy SBRT to primary tumor, nephrectomy 4 weeks later. Radiation-treated patients gave blood at baseline, week 2 and week 4. Clear cell pathology was present in this patient's renal cell carcinoma. V lost 5 bases, J lost 6 bases, and 11 bases stayed unmatched. CDR3 length: 15 amino acids. Germline V CDR1 and CDR2: SGHTA, FQGNSA. The sample comes from a study of radiation and T cells in renal cell carcinoma. General study findings and limits: Baseline intratumoral clonotype presence is unknown without pretreatment biopsies. In blood, top tumor clones expanded by 2 weeks, shrinking by 4.

This table comes from immunoSEQ multiplex PCR, and its TCRdb copy is limited to in-frame clones, with some not included. The sample lists 120,000 or so clones, 65% to 85% seen once, with approximately 6.3% in the top ten. Material: blood, obtained from a patient whose treatment included radiotherapy and nephrectomy. The clonotype originates from a man aged 50 or older with renal cell carcinoma. The rearrangement uses TRBV7-2 and TRBJ2-7; TRBD2 matches 9 bases. The CDR3: CASSTPGGRAGEQYF. The CDR3 DNA follows: TGTGCCAGCAGCACCCCTGGCGGGAGGGCCGGCGAGCAGTACTTC.